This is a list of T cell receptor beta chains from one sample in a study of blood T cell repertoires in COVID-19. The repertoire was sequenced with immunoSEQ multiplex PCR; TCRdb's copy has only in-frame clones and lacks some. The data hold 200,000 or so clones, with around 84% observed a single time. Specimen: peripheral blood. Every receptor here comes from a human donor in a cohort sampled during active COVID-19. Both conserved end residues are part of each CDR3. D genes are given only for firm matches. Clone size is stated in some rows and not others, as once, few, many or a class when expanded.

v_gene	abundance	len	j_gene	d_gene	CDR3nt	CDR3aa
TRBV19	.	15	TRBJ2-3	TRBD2	TGTGCCAGTAGATCGAGCGGGGGGGCGGCAGATACGCAGTATTTT	CASRSSGGAADTQYF
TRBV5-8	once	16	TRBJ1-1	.	TGTGCCAGCACCTTTGGGGCAGCCGCTCTTTTCTACGAAGCTTTCTTT	CASTFGAAALFYEAFF
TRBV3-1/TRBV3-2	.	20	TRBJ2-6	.	TGTGCCAGCAGCCAAGATTTGAGGCTAGCGTATCCCTCTGGGGCCAACGTCCTGACTTTC	CASSQDLRLAYPSGANVLTF
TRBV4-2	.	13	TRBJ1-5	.	TGTGCCAGCAGCCAAGAGGCTCGTCAGCCCCAGCATTTT	CASSQEARQPQHF
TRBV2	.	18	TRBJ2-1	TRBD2	TGTGCCAGCAGTAGGCTAGCGGGAGGCTCCCCGGGGTACAATGAGCAGTTCTTC	CASSRLAGGSPGYNEQFF
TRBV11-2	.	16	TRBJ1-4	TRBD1	TGTGCCAGCAGCCCCCTTCTTGGACAGGGGGAAAAAAAACTGTTTTTT	CASSPLLGQGEKKLFF
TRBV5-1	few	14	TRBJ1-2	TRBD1	TGCGCCAGCAGCTCCGGACAGGGGCTCTATGGCTACACCTTC	CASSSGQGLYGYTF
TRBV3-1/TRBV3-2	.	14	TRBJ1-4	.	TGTGCCAGCAGCCAAGCAGGGCGGGGGGAAAAACTGTTTTTT	CASSQAGRGEKLFF
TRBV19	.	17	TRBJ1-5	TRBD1	TGTGCCAGTAGTTGGTCCTCGACAGGGATCAGCAATCAGCCCCAGCATTTT	CASSWSSTGISNQPQHF
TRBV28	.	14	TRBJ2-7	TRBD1	TGTGCCACCGCCGAAAGGACAGGGACGTACGAGCAGTACTTC	CATAERTGTYEQYF
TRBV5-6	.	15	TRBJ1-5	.	TGTGCCAGCAGCTATGGGGCAGGCGGAAATCAGCCCCAGCATTTT	CASSYGAGGNQPQHF
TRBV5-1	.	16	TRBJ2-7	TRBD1	TGCGCCAGCAGTCCCTTATTGGGGACAGGGGGCATCGAGCAGTACTTC	CASSPLLGTGGIEQYF
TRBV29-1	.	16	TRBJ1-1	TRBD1	TGCAGCGTTGAGGGACAGGGGGGTTTCATGAACACTGAAGCTTTCTTT	CSVEGQGGFMNTEAFF
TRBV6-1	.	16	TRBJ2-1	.	TGTGCCAGCAGTGAAGTTATGGGGACACTTTACAATGAGCAGTTCTTC	CASSEVMGTLYNEQFF
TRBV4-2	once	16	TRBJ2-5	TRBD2	TGTGCCAGCAGCCAAGAAACTAGCGGAATACAAGAGACCCAGTACTTC	CASSQETSGIQETQYF
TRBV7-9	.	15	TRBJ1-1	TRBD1	TGTGCCAGCAGCTTCCGGACAGGGAAGTTGACTGAAGCTTTCTTT	CASSFRTGKLTEAFF
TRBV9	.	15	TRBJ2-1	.	TGTGCCAGCAGCGTAGACGGAGGGCCCTACAATGAGCAGTTCTTC	CASSVDGGPYNEQFF
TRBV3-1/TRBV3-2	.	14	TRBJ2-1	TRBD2	TGTGCCAGCAGCGGCCCTAGCGGGGGCAATGAGCAGTTCTTC	CASSGPSGGNEQFF
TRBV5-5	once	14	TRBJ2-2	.	TGTGCCAGCAGCTCGGACACTTACACCGGGGAGCTGTTTTTT	CASSSDTYTGELFF
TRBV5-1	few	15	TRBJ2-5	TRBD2	TGCGCCAGCAGCTTGCTAGCGGGAGCGGATGAGACCCAGTACTTC	CASSLLAGADETQYF
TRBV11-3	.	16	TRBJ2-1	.	TGTGCCAGCAGCTTATCAAGCGGCCTCACCCGCAATGAGCAGTTCTTC	CASSLSSGLTRNEQFF
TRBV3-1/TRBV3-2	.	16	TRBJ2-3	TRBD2	TGTGCCAGCAGGGGACTAGCGGGAGGAAAAACAGATACGCAGTATTTT	CASRGLAGGKTDTQYF
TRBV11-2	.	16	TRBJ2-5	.	TGTGCCAGCAGCTTAGACAGGGTTAGGGGCAAAGAGACCCAGTACTTC	CASSLDRVRGKETQYF
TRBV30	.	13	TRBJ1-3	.	TGTGCCTGGAGTAGACAGGAGCGAAACACCATATATTTT	CAWSRQERNTIYF
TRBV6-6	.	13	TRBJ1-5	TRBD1	TGTGCCAGCAGTTTTAACAGGGGTCAGCCCCAGCATTTT	CASSFNRGQPQHF
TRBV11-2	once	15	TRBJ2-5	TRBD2	TGTGCCAGCAGCGCCCGACTAGCGGGACAAGAGACCCAGTACTTC	CASSARLAGQETQYF
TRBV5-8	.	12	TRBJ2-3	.	TGTGCCAGCAGCTCTTTTACAGATACGCAGTATTTT	CASSSFTDTQYF
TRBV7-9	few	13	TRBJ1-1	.	TGTGCCAGCTCCTACAGGGAAGGCACTGAAGCTTTCTTT	CASSYREGTEAFF
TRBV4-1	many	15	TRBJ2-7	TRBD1	TGCGCCAGCAGCCATCTGGGACAGGAATCCTACGAGCAGTACTTC	CASSHLGQESYEQYF
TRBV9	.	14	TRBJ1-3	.	TGTGCCAGCAGCGCACAGGGCAGGGGCAACACCATATATTTT	CASSAQGRGNTIYF
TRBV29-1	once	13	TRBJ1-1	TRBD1	TGCAGCGTTGCAGGGACAGGGAGCACTGAAGCTTTCTTT	CSVAGTGSTEAFF
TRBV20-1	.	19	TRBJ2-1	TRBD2	TGCAGTGCTAGTCGGGCACTAGCGGGAGGGCTCAGCTCCTACAATGAGCAGTTCTTC	CSASRALAGGLSSYNEQFF
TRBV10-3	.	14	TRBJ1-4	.	TGTGCCATCAGTGACGGGAAGAGAAATGAAAAACTGTTTTTT	CAISDGKRNEKLFF
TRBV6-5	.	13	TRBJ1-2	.	TGTGCCAGCCGGCCAGGGGATCCCTATGGCTACACCTTC	CASRPGDPYGYTF
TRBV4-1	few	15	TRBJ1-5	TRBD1	TGCGCCAGCAGCCCAACCGGGACAGGTTATCAGCCCCAGCATTTT	CASSPTGTGYQPQHF
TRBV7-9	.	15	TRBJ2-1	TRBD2	TGTGCCAGCAGCTTCTCCGGGGGGATCAACAATGAGCAGTTCTTC	CASSFSGGINNEQFF
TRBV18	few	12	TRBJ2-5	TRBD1	TGTGCCAGCTCACCCCGTCAGGGGGCCCAGTACTTC	CASSPRQGAQYF
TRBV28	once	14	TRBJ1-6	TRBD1	TGTGCCAGCAGCGAACCGGGACAGGGGTCACCCCTCCACTTT	CASSEPGQGSPLHF
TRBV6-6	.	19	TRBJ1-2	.	TGTGCCAGCAGTCCCGCTCAGTTCTACCGACAGACCATCAACTATGGCTACACCTTC	CASSPAQFYRQTINYGYTF
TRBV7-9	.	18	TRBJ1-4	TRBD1	TGTGCCAGCAGCATAGTCCCGGGACAGGGCGTGTCTAATGAAAAACTGTTTTTT	CASSIVPGQGVSNEKLFF
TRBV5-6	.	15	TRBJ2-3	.	TGTGCCAGCAGCCTCTATTCTTCTAGCACAGATACGCAGTATTTT	CASSLYSSSTDTQYF
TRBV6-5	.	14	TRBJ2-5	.	TGTGCCAGCAGTTTAACGGGTCGGCAAGAGACCCAGTACTTC	CASSLTGRQETQYF
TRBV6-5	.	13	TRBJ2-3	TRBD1	TGTGCCAGCAGTTCCCCAGGGACAGGGGGCCCGTATTTT	CASSSPGTGGPYF
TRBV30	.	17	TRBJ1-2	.	TGTGCCTGGACGGAGCTCGGAGAGCCTCGGGGTAACTATGGCTACACCTTC	CAWTELGEPRGNYGYTF
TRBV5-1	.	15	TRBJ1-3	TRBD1	TGCGCCAGCAGCTTGACCGGGACAGCTGGAAACACCATATATTTT	CASSLTGTAGNTIYF
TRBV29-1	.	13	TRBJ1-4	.	TGCAGCGTTGGTTGGGGCGTTGGTGAAAAACTGTTTTTT	CSVGWGVGEKLFF
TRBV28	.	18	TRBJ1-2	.	TGTGCCAGCAGTTTATTGGCCAGAACCGGCGCCGGTAGCTGGGGCTACACCTTC	CASSLLARTGAGSWGYTF
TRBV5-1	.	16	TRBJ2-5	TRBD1	TGCGCCAGCAGCCCTCGATCGAAGATAGGGGGCGAGACCCAGTACTTC	CASSPRSKIGGETQYF
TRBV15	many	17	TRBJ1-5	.	TGTGCCACCAGCAGTGGGCGGGGAAGGTATAGCAATCAGCCCCAGCATTTT	CATSSGRGRYSNQPQHF
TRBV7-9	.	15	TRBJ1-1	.	TGTGCCAGCAGCTTGGACTCTAACATGAACACTGAAGCTTTCTTT	CASSLDSNMNTEAFF
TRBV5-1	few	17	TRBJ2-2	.	TGCGCCAGCAGAACCCCCTGGGCAGGGCGACGAGACGGGGAGCTGTTTTTT	CASRTPWAGRRDGELFF
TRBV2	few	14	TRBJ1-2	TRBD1	TGTGCCAGCAGTGCGGACAGGGGGACCTATGGCTACACCTTC	CASSADRGTYGYTF
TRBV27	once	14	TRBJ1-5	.	TGTGCCAGCAGGCCAGGTTCCGGCAATCAGCCCCAGCATTTT	CASRPGSGNQPQHF
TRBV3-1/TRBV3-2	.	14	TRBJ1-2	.	TGTGCCAGCAGCCAAACGCAGGGGAGCAATGGCTACACCTTC	CASSQTQGSNGYTF